This T cell receptor (beta chain) was obtained from a study of blood T cells in healthy people across ages (dated by TCRdb to 2015 to 2017). With respect to the entire study: In model experiments, roughly one uniquely barcoded TCR beta cDNA molecule per two T cells was captured by template switching. The study measured age-related changes in TCR beta repertoire diversity using deep sequencing normalized with unique cDNA molecular identifiers. The donors were split into four age groups: young (average around 15 years), middle-aged (39), aged (roughly 68) and long-lived (roughly 77). Donors of different ages were randomly distributed across sequencing lanes to avoid experimental bias. For two donors (one aged 18 to 29 and one aged 80 or older), the study analyzed two additional independent replicas of 1 million unique cDNA reads from the same blood draw.

The method behind the library was 5' RACE. A second PCR of roughly 7 to 11 cycles was performed with a sample-barcoded 5' primer and a J-beta primer mix. A template-switch 5' adaptor carrying 12 random nucleotides introduced a unique molecular identifier onto each TCR beta cDNA molecule. Each sample yielded at least 3 million CDR3-containing paired-end reads. The Mint cDNA synthesis kit, primed by a TRBC-specific oligonucleotide, was used to synthesize first-strand cDNA from all RNA. All cDNA was treated with uracil-DNA glycosylase and then went through a first 18-cycle PCR with the universal primers M1SS and BC2_uni_R. On the authors' methods: For normalization, 1 million high-quality reads were randomly selected from each sample, with every read carrying a distinct molecular identifier. Instead of being binned into consensus sequences, reads with shared molecular identifiers were discarded. MiTCR, with a Q25 quality threshold and the strictest error-elimination algorithm, was used for CDR3 identification, clonotype clustering and error correction. A nonparametric unseen species model with Euler transformation was used to estimate a lower bound on total TCR beta diversity. Using fastp at Q25 and MiXCR, TCRdb reprocessed the public reads and kept productive beta chains. Rows are combined by CDR3 protein, so each entry shows the most common genes and DNA. Here the V and J calls rest on TCRdb's processing, not on the authors' analysis. The sample records roughly 1.9 million distinct CDR3 sequences, approximately 39% of which are singletons. The ten largest account for roughly 23% of the sample.

What the study reported, not specific to this receptor: Since profiling was done on bulk unsorted PBMCs, naive and antigen-experienced compartments could not be conclusively compared. Because the CMV infection status of the donors was unknown, age-related changes in expanded clonotypes may potentially have been confounded. Observed TCR beta diversity per million T cells fell roughly linearly with age, and a significant reduction was already apparent by age roughly 40. Total diversity estimates from one million sequenced T cells were considered lower bounds and underestimates. Observed TCR beta diversity correlated strongly with the percentage of naive T cells measured by flow cytometry. The long-lived group showed more naive CD4+ T cells, fewer expanded clones and increased TCR diversity than the aged group, suggesting age selection.

Taken from cysteine to phenylalanine, the CDR3 has 17 residues. Only the CDR3 portion is preserved as DNA: 51 bases, with reading frame beginning at the first base. Sequences SEHNR (CDR1) and FQNEAQ (CDR2) are obtained from the germline V gene (reference sequence). A distance of 22 bases separates the germline ends of V and J, which lose 4 bases and 4 bases respectively. Points on this clonotype: Its antigen is not yet known. There are no base qualities to consult, and no much larger clone falls within one base.

Donors were 39 systemically healthy Caucasian individuals from Russia aged roughly 6 to 100 years. Each donor gave approximately 9.3 milliliters of peripheral blood, collected into EDTA-treated Vacutainer tubes. PBMCs were isolated by Ficoll-Paque density-gradient centrifugation, with at least 7 million obtained per sample. Total RNA, at least 6 micrograms per sample, was extracted from PBMCs with Trizol reagent. For every donor, flow cytometry on a PBMC aliquot measured the percentage of naive CD45RAhigh/CD27high T cells. This TCR came from a human donor in good health. Material: blood. The rearranged chain carries TRBV7-9 and TRBJ1-2, with TRBD1 perhaps the D gene, on 6 matching bases. The CDR3 here reads CASSSPAQGIVLYGYTF. The nucleotide sequence reads TGTGCCAGCAGCTCCCCCGCACAGGGAATCGTTCTCTATGGCTACACCTTC.